This T cell receptor (beta chain) emerged from a study of blood T cell repertoires in COVID-19. The protocol was immunoSEQ multiplex PCR, while the TCRdb copy is restricted to in-frame clones and leaves out a portion. The sample records about 410,000 clones, about 91% being singletons. Seattle's enrolled individuals joined amid active infection and were then monitored longitudinally. CDR1 is LGHNA, CDR2 YSLEER, per germline. The V segment lost 2 bases and the J segment 4 bases; nucleotides outside the gene matches: 7. The CDR3 is 16 residues long. This receptor was taken from a woman aged 40 to 49 with COVID-19, enrolled during active disease. Input material: peripheral blood. V usage is TRBV4-3 and J usage is TRBJ1-4; 7 bases line up with TRBD1. The CDR3 bases are TGCGCCAGCAGCCAATGGCGTACAGGGGATAATGAAAAACTGTTTTTT. This translates into CASSQWRTGDNEKLFF.